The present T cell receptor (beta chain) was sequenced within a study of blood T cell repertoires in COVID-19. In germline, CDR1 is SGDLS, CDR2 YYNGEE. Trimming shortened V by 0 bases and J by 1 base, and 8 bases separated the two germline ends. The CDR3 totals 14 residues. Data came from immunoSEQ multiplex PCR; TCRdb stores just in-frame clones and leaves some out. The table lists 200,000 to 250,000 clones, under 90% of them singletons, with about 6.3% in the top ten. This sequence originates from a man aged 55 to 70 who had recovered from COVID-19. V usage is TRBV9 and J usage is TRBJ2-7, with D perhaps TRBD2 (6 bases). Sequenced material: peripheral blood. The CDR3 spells CASSVGDLSYEQYF. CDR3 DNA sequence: TGTGCCAGCAGCGTAGGGGACTTATCCTACGAGCAGTACTTC.